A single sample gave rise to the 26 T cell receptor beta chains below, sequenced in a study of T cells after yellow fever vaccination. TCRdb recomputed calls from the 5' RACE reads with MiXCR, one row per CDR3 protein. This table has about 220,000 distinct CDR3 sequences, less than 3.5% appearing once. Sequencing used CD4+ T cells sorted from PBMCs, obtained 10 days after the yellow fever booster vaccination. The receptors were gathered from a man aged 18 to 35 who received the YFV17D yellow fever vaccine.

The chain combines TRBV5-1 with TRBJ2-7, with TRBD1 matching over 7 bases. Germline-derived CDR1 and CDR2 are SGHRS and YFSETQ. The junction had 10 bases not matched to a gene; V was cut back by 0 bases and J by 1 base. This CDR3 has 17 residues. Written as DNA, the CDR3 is TGCGCCAGCAGCTTGGGGCCCGTGGGACAGTCATCCTACGAGCAGTACTTC. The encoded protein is CASSLGPVGQSSYEQYF. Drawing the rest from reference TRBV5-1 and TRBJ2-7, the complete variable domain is KAGVTQTPRYLIKTRGQQVTLSCSPISGHRSVSWYQQTPGQGLQFLFEYFSETQRNKGNFPGRFSGRQFSNSRSEMNVSTLELGDSALYLCASSLGPVGQSSYEQYFGPGTRLTVT.

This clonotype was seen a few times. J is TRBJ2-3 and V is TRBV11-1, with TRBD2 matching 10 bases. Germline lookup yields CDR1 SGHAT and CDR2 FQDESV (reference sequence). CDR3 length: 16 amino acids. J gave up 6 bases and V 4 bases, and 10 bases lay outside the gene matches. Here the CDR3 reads CASSSYSGGPVDTQYF. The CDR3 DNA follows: TGTGCCAGCAGCTCATATAGCGGGGGGCCGGTGGATACGCAGTATTTT.

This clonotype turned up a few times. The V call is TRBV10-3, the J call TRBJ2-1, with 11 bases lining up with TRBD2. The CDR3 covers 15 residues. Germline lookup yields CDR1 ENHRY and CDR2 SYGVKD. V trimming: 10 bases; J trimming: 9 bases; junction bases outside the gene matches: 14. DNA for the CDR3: TGTGCCACCTCCGTAGCGGGGGGGCCCTTGCCTGAGCAGTTCTTC. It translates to CATSVAGGPLPEQFF.

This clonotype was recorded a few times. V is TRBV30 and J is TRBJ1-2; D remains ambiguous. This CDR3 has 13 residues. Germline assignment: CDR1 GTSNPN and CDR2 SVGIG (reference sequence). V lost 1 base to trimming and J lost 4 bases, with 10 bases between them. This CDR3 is CAWSEYAGYGYTF. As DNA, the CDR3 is TGTGCCTGGAGTGAGTATGCAGGCTATGGCTACACCTTC.

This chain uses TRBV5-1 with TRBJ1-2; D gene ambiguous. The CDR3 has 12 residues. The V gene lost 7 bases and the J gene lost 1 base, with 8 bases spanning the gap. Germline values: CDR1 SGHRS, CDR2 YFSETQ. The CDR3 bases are TGCGCCAGCGGGTCGGATAACTATGGCTACACCTTC. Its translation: CASGSDNYGYTF.

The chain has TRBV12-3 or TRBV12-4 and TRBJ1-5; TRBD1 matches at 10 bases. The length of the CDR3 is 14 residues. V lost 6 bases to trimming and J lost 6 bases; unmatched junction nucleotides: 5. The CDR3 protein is CASRPGTGVQPQHF. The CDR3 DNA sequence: TGTGCCAGCAGGCCCGGGACAGGGGTTCAGCCCCAGCATTTT.

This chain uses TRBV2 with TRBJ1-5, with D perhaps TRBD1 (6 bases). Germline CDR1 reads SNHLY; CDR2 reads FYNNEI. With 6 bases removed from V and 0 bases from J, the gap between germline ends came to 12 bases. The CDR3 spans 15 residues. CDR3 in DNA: TGTGCCAGCAGCGACAGGTTTTATAGCAATCAGCCCCAGCATTTT. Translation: CASSDRFYSNQPQHF.

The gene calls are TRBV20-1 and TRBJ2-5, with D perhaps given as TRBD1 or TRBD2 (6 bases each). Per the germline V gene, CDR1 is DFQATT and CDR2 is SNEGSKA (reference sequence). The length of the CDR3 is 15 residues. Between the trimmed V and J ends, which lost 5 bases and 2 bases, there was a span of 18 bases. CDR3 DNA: TGCAGTGCTCCTAAGGGGGGACTTGCACAAGAGACCCAGTACTTC. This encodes CSAPKGGLAQETQYF.

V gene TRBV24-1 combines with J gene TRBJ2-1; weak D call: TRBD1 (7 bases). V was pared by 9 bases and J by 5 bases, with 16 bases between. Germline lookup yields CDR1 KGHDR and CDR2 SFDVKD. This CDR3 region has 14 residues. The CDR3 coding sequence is TGTGCCACCCAGCAGGGGGGCCGTAACAATGAGCAGTTCTTC. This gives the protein CATQQGGRNNEQFF.

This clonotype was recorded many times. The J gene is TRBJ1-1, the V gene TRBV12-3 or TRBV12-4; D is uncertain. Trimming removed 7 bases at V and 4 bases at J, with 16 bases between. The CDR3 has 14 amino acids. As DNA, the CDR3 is TGTGCCAGCAAACTAGACCCCCGGAGCACTGAAGCTTTCTTT. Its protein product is CASKLDPRSTEAFF.

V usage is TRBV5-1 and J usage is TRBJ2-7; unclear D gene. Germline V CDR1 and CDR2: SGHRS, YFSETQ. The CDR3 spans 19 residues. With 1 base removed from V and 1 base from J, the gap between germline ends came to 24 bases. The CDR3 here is CASSLHTESPSKDSYEQYV. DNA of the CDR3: TGCGCCAGCAGCTTGCATACAGAAAGCCCAAGTAAGGATTCCTACGAGCAGTACGTC.

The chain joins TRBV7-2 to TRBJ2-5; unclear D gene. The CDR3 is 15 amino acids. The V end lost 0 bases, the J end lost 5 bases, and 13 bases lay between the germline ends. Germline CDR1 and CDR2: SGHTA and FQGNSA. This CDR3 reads CASSLAQGRFETQYF. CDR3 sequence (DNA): TGTGCCAGCAGCTTAGCCCAAGGCAGGTTCGAGACCCAGTACTTC.

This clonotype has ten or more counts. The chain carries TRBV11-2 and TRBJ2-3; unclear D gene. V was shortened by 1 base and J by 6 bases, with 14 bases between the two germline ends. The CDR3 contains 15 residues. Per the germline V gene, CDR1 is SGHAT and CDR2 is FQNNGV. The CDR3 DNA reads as TGTGCCAGCAGCTTAGTTCTGGGATCGGCGGATACGCAGTATTTT. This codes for CASSLVLGSADTQYF.

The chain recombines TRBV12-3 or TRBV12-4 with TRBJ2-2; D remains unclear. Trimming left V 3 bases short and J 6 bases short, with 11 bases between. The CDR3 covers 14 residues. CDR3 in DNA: TGTGCCAGCAGTTTCCGCGATCTTGCCGGGGAGCTGTTTTTT. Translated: CASSFRDLAGELFF.

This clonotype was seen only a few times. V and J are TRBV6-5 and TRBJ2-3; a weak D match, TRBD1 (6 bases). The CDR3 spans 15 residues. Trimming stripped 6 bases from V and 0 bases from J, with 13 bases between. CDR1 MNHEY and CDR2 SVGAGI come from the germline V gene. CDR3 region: CASRVQGFSTDTQYF. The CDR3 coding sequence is TGTGCCAGCAGGGTACAGGGTTTTAGCACAGATACGCAGTATTTT.

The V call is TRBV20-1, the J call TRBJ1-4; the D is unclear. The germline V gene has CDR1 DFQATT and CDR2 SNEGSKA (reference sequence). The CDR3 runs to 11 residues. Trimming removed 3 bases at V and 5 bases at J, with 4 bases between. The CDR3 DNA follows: TGCAGTGCTAGGGACAATGAAAAACTGTTTTTT. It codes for CSARDNEKLFF.

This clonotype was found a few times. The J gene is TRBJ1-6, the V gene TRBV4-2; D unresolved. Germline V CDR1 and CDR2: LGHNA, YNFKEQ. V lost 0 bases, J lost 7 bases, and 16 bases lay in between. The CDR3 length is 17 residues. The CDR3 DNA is TGTGCCAGCAGCCAAGACCGCCCCCGGGCCGTGAATTCACCCCTCCACTTT. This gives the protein CASSQDRPRAVNSPLHF.

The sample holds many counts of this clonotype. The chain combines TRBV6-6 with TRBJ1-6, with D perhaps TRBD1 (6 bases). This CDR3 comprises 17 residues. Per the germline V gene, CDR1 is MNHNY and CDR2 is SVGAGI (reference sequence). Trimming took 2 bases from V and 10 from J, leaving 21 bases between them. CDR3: CASSYRDGGAFNSPLHF. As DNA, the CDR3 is TGTGCCAGCAGTTACAGGGATGGGGGCGCGTTTAACTCACCCCTCCACTTT.

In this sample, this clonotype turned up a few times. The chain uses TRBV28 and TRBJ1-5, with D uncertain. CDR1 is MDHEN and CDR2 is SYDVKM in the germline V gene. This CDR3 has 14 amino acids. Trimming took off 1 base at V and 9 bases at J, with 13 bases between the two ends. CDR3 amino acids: CASSLSEFWRPQHF. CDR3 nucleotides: TGTGCCAGCAGTTTATCCGAGTTTTGGAGGCCCCAGCATTTT.

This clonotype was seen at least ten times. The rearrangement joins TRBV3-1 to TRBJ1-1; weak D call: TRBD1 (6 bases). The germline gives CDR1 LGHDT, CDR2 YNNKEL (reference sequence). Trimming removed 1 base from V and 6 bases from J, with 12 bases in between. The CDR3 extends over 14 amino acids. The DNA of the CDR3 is TGTGCCAGCAGCCAAGTCAGGGGTTGGCCTGAAGCTTTCTTT. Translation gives CASSQVRGWPEAFF.

The CDR3 DNA is TGTGCCATCAGTGAGAATCCGAGCAGGACTGAAGCTTTCTTT. Translation gives CAISENPSRTEAFF. The V gene is TRBV10-3, the J gene TRBJ1-1; the D is unclear. This CDR3 is 14 amino acids long. Trimming took 2 bases from V and 5 from J, leaving 12 bases between them. Germline loops: CDR1 ENHRY, CDR2 SYGVKD.

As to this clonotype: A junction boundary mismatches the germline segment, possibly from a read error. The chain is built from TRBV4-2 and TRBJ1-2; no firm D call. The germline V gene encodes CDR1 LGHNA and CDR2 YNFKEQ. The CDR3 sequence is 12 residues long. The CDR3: CASSRTAGGYAF. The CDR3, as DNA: TGTGCCAGCAGCCGCACTGCGGGTGGCTACGCCTTC.

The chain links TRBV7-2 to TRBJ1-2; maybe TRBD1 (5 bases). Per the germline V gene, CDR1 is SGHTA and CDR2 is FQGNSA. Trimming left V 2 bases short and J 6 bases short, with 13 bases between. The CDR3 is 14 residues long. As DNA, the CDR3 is TGTGCCAGCAGCTTAAATCGGCAGGGAAATGGCTACACCTTC. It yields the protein CASSLNRQGNGYTF.

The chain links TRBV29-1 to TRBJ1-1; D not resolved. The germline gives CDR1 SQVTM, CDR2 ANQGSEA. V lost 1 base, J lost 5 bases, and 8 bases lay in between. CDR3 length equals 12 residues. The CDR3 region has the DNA TGCAGCGTTGAAGGCACTGTTACTGAAGCTTTCTTT. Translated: CSVEGTVTEAFF.

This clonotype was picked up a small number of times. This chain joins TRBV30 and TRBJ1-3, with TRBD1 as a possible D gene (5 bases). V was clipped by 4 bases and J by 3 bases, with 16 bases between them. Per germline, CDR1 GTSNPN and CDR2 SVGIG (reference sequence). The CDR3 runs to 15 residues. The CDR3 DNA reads TGTGCCTGGATGCCCCCCGAGAGGGGTGGAAACACCATATATTTT. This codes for CAWMPPERGGNTIYF.

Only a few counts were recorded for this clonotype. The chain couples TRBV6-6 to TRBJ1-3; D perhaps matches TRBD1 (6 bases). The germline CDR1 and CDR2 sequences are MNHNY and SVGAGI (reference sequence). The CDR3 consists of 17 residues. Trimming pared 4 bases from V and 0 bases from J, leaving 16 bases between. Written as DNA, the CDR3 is TGTGCCAGCAGTTTCTACAGGGAGACTCTCTCTGGAAACACCATATATTTT. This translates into CASSFYRETLSGNTIYF.